This T cell receptor (beta chain) is drawn from a study of blood T cell repertoires in COVID-19. Original processing notes: The assay estimated nucleated cells by amplifying reference gene primers. Profiled with immunoSEQ multiplex PCR; TCRdb holds only in-frame clones, not every one. V and J calls and clone size are given by that table; D and trimming were obtained from the DNA. Of some 160,000 clones listed, approximately 83% are singletons. CDR3 length equals 13 residues. Germline CDR1 is SEHNR and CDR2 is FQNEAQ (reference sequence). Trimming removed 3 bases from V and 6 bases from J, with 9 bases in between.

The sample taken for sequencing was peripheral blood. The chain links TRBV7-9 to TRBJ2-1, with D unclear. The TCR was taken from a woman of 80 years or more with acute or convalescent COVID-19. The CDR3 spells CASSLASGNEQFF. DNA for the CDR3: TGTGCCAGCAGCTTGGCCTCGGGCAATGAGCAGTTCTTC.